A selection of T cell receptor beta chains follows, all from one sample in a study of blood T cell repertoires in COVID-19. Assay: immunoSEQ multiplex PCR; the TCRdb copy retains only in-frame clones and omits some. This table holds 250,000 or so clones, approximately 86% found once. The source material was PBMCs or T cells enriched from blood (not recorded which). These receptors were taken from a woman in her forties or fifties who had recovered from COVID-19. Both conserved end residues are part of each CDR3. Fields, in order: V gene, J gene, D gene, clone size, CDR3 DNA, CDR3 protein. D genes are given only for firm matches. Expanded clones get a size class; other rows say once, few or many, or leave the size out.

>TRBV10-3|TRBJ2-5|-|-
TGTGCCATCAAAGGCGGCAGTAAAGAGACCCAGTACTTC
CAIKGGSKETQYF
>TRBV5-1|TRBJ2-3|-|once
TGCGCCAGCAGCCCGACCGGAGAAACAGATACGCAGTATTTT
CASSPTGETDTQYF
>TRBV29-1|TRBJ1-1|-|-
TGCAGCGCCTCCCGGCGGCTGATGAACACTGAAGCTTTCTTT
CSASRRLMNTEAFF
>TRBV4-2|TRBJ2-2|-|-
TGTGCCAGCAGCCAGAAGGGAGTCCCCAACACCGGGGAGCTGTTTTTT
CASSQKGVPNTGELFF
>TRBV9|TRBJ2-3|-|-
TGTGCCAGCAGCAATCTAAATGAGCAGTATTTT
CASSNLNEQYF
>TRBV9|TRBJ2-1|-|once
TGTGCCAGCAGCGTAGTGGGCAGGGGGGACTACAATGAGCAGTTCTTC
CASSVVGRGDYNEQFF
>TRBV19|TRBJ2-1|TRBD2|-
TGTGCCAGTAGTGTCAGCGGGGGGCAGTTCTTC
CASSVSGGQFF
>TRBV4-1|TRBJ1-5|-|-
TGCGCCAGCAGCCAGACAGGCTCCGGGGAGCCCCAGCATTTT
CASSQTGSGEPQHF
>TRBV5-4|TRBJ2-3|TRBD1|-
TGTGCCAGCAGCTCGGGACAGAAAAAAAGCACAGATACGCAGTATTTT
CASSSGQKKSTDTQYF
>TRBV7-9|TRBJ2-7|-|-
TGTGCCAGCAGCTTCCTAGGTAGCGAGCAGTACTTC
CASSFLGSEQYF
>TRBV5-8|TRBJ1-3|TRBD1|-
TGTGCCAGCGGGTGGCATGGGACAGGAGAAAACACCATATATTTT
CASGWHGTGENTIYF
>TRBV7-8|TRBJ1-2|-|-
TGTGCCAGCAGCTTAGTTGGCAGGGCGGACTATGGCTACACCTTC
CASSLVGRADYGYTF
>TRBV7-2|TRBJ2-5|-|few
TGTGCCAGCAGCACAGTTAGTCGGGAGACCCAGTACTTC
CASSTVSRETQYF
>TRBV18|TRBJ1-5|-|few
TGTGCCAGCTCCCCGACAGCTAACAATCAGCCCCAGCATTTT
CASSPTANNQPQHF
>TRBV3-1/TRBV3-2|TRBJ2-2|TRBD2|-
TGTGCCAGCAGCCTCAGACTAGCGGGGTTGTCCGGGGAGCTGTTTTTT
CASSLRLAGLSGELFF
>TRBV24-1|TRBJ1-1|-|-
TGTGCCACCAGCAAAGGGGGGGCCACTGAAGCTTTCTTT
CATSKGGATEAFF